This record concerns one TCR beta chain sequence. The target antigen is unknown. These data are taken from a study of vaccination and CD4 T cells after COVID-19. Described treatment: approximately nine-day PBMC culture with coronavirus spike peptide pools or control peptides (ViraFEST assay). Antigen-specific T cell expansion with peptide pools preceded TCR sequencing in the ViraFEST approach. Sequencing of DNA taken from cultured CD4+ T cells relied on the Oncomine TCR Beta short-read assay. TCRdb fed the PCR reads into MiXCR, producing one record per CDR3 protein. Of approximately 24,000 distinct CDR3 sequences listed, less than 65% are singletons. This CDR3 region has 12 residues. Trimming left V 6 bases short and J 2 bases short, with 8 bases between. Germline V gives CDR1 DFQATT, CDR2 SNEGSKA (reference sequence).

This receptor was obtained from a human donor who had recovered from COVID-19. The sequenced material came from CD4+ T cells from blood, cultured in vitro. This chain links TRBV20-1 with TRBJ1-5, with D unresolved. The CDR3 region is CSALRGNQPQHF. The CDR3 DNA is TGCAGTGCCCTGCGAGGCAATCAGCCCCAGCATTTT.